The clone carrying this TCR beta chain occurred a few times. Its antigen remains unknown. The sample comes from a study of T cell repertoires in cytomegalovirus infection. Study background: Well-studied HLA-B-restricted CMV epitopes were used in the study alongside recently identified HLA-C-restricted ones.

TCRdb passed the reads through MiXCR, listing each CDR3 protein once. The table lists about 920,000 distinct CDR3 sequences, roughly 30% of them singletons. V was shortened by 6 bases and J by 7 bases, with 15 bases between the two germline ends. In germline, CDR1 is DFQATT, CDR2 SNEGSKA (reference sequence). This CDR3 comprises 12 residues. The study's findings and limits: Summed frequency of public TCR beta families distinguished CMV carriers with the relevant HLA.

The source was cultured CD8+ T cells from PBMCs, collected from culture after CMV antigen stimulation. The TCR comes from a human donor in good health (CMV status not recorded). Some clones in this sample may be carry-over from other donors' samples. This chain uses TRBV20-1 with TRBJ1-2, with a weak D call TRBD1 (6 bases). The CDR3 loop reads CSAPPGAGGYTF. DNA for the CDR3: TGCAGTGCCCCTCCAGGGGCGGGTGGCTACACCTTC.